This T cell receptor (beta chain) was sequenced in a study of shared T cell receptors in the human thymus (dated by TCRdb to about 2021). About the study as a whole: The study examined how the human thymus generates shared, self-reactive T-cell receptor alpha chains.

This clone appeared a single time. The specificity of this receptor is unknown. No much larger clone exists at a distance of one base, and base qualities are not known. The CDR3 numbers 18 residues from cysteine through phenylalanine. Of the read, only the CDR3 DNA is kept; its 54 bases are in frame from base 1. The junction shows trimming of 3 bases on V and 0 bases on J, and the gene matches do not reach 4 bases of it. CDR1 and CDR2, looked up from the germline V gene (reference sequence), are LNHNV and YYDKDF. Receptors were amplified or captured by the immunoSEQ multiplex PCR assay. TCRdb took this table from immuneACCESS and kept in-frame rearrangements with V and J called. Such tables lack part of the clones; where checked against another copy, unresolved V genes explain under half of the gap, and the rest is unexplained. The sample table shows 500,000 to 750,000 clones, and approximately 88% are seen once. Of the sample, 0.0095% to 0.011% falls within the top ten clones.

These data were likewise used in another study, on human thymus T cells. The second paper further reports: Immunologically healthy infants undergoing open corrective cardiac surgery for congenital heart defects in Finland were used as donors. The thymus tissue came from surgical resects taken out during corrective cardiac surgery. Usage of V and J gene segments appeared to be biased in both the thymic and the peripheral blood repertoires. Highly overlapping thymic TCR repertoires among unrelated individuals were reported in the related research. The study described the TCR alpha and beta repertoires in under 10 infant thymus samples and a handful of matching peripheral blood samples. Donor ages ranged from roughly 6 to 244 days, and the cohort comprised roughly 6 male and a couple of female infants. Thymocytes were released mechanically from tissue and stored at -70 °C as pellets of about 9.5-32 million cells. A QIAsymphony instrument was used to extract genomic DNA from frozen cell pellets. The immunoSEQ multiplex PCR assay was used to amplify the TCRB and TCRAD loci from a standardized quantity of quality-controlled genomic DNA. Amplicons spanned the V(D)J region at a length sufficient to cover the CDR3 and identify V and J genes. Through the commercial immunoSEQ service, the amplicons were sequenced on an Illumina platform. Primer bias and sequencing errors were corrected as previously described, and TCRAD and TCRB definitions were based on the IMGT database. immunoSEQ Analyzer 3.0 and VDJTools were used for repertoire analysis, which covered basic statistics, V/J segment usage, diversity estimates, rarefaction and pairwise overlap. Diversity was estimated using the Chao1, ChaoE, Efron-Thisted, Shannon and inverse Simpson indices, and was also estimated on datasets down-sampled to the size of the smallest sample. Repertoire overlap was assessed by strict matching of CDR3 nucleotide sequence, V gene and J gene, and clustering was done by Jaccard-based multidimensional scaling. On average, thymus samples yielded about 810,000 unique TCRB clonotypes, whereas blood samples yielded 70,000 to 100,000.

Sequencing was carried out using thymocytes. The sequence joins TRBV15 to TRBJ2-6, with 11 middle bases fitting TRBD2. This receptor was taken from a boy younger than two with a congenital heart defect. Donor details come from another sample of the same person, matched by shared clones. CDR3 protein: CATSSRLAGFSGANVLTF. The DNA reads TGTGCCACCAGCAGCCGACTAGCGGGATTCTCTGGGGCCAACGTCCTGACTTTC.